Listed below are T cell receptor beta chains from one sample, sequenced in a study of cytomegalovirus exposure and HLA in healthy donors. Measured with immunoSEQ multiplex PCR; TCRdb has only the in-frame clones, and not every one. The sample contains under 110,000 clones, around three quarters of which appear only once. Sequencing was carried out using PBMCs. Receptors were obtained from a woman aged 45-65 years in good health and CMV-seropositive. Both conserved end residues are part of each CDR3. The D gene is left open where the match is weak.

v_gene: TRBV5-4
d_gene: TRBD2
j_gene: TRBJ2-5
CDR3nt: TGTGCCAGCAGCCCGCCAGTGATAGCGGGGGTAGAGACCCAGTACTTC
CDR3aa: CASSPPVIAGVETQYF

v_gene: TRBV13
d_gene: TRBD1
j_gene: TRBJ2-1
CDR3nt: TGTGCCAGCAGCCGAAGAACAGGGGCCGCCTACAATGAGCAGTTCTTC
CDR3aa: CASSRRTGAAYNEQFF

v_gene: TRBV5-6
d_gene: TRBD1
j_gene: TRBJ2-7
CDR3nt: TGTGCCAGCAGCTTCGGGACAGGGGGCAAACTCTCCTACGAGCAGTACTTC
CDR3aa: CASSFGTGGKLSYEQYF

v_gene: TRBV28
d_gene: TRBD1
j_gene: TRBJ1-1
CDR3nt: TGTGCCAGCAGTAACACCGGGACAGGGGATACTGAAGCTTTCTTT
CDR3aa: CASSNTGTGDTEAFF

v_gene: TRBV2
d_gene: .
j_gene: TRBJ1-1
CDR3nt: TGTGCCAGCAAAGAGGGGGTCAGGGCGAACACTGAAGCTTTCTTT
CDR3aa: CASKEGVRANTEAFF

v_gene: TRBV7-2
d_gene: TRBD2
j_gene: TRBJ2-5
CDR3nt: TGTGCCAGCAGCGCGGGACTAGCGGGGTCGAAGACCCAGTACTTC
CDR3aa: CASSAGLAGSKTQYF

v_gene: TRBV19
d_gene: TRBD2
j_gene: TRBJ2-1
CDR3nt: TGTGCCAGTAGTATAGTTCCAGACGCGGGGGATAGCAATGAGCAGTTCTTC
CDR3aa: CASSIVPDAGDSNEQFF

v_gene: TRBV29-1
d_gene: .
j_gene: TRBJ1-5
CDR3nt: TGCAGCGTTGAATGGGCCCTCTGCGGGGGCTCCGATCAGCCCCAGCATTTT
CDR3aa: CSVEWALCGGSDQPQHF

v_gene: TRBV9
d_gene: .
j_gene: TRBJ2-1
CDR3nt: TGTGCCAGCAGCCTAGGTGGTTGGGGGGTGACCTCCTACAATGAGCAGTTCTTC
CDR3aa: CASSLGGWGVTSYNEQFF

v_gene: TRBV5-1
d_gene: .
j_gene: TRBJ1-1
CDR3nt: TGCGCCAGCAGCCAACAGGGGAACACTGAAGCTTTCTTT
CDR3aa: CASSQQGNTEAFF